These 16 T cell receptor beta chains were all obtained from the same sample, sequenced in a study of glioma-infiltrating T cells. Amplification of TCR alpha and beta CDR3 regions from RNA used iRepertoire nested multiplex PCR. Each CDR3 protein is one row after TCRdb ran MiXCR on the multiplex PCR reads. The sample has several thousand distinct CDR3 sequences; more than 25% are singletons. Sequencing was performed on glioma tissue, nonneoplastic brain tissue, or PBMCs (not recorded which). The receptors were gathered from a human donor with low-grade glioma or glioblastoma, undergoing nonglioma brain surgery, or in good health (not recorded which).

This clonotype was detected ten times or more. The chain joins TRBV11-3 to TRBJ2-5, with TRBD1 as a possible D gene (5 bases). This CDR3 is built from 13 residues. In germline, CDR1 is SGHNT, CDR2 YENEEA. With 1 base removed from V and 3 bases from J, the gap between germline ends came to 6 bases. DNA for the CDR3: TGTGCCAGCAGCTTAGGCAGGGAAGAGACCCAGTACTTC. Translating gives CASSLGREETQYF.

About this clonotype: It is likely a read error, because the conserved phenylalanine at the end of the CDR3 is missing. It is unclear where the CDR3 begins or ends on the DNA, so no DNA is shown, and the CDR3 is as TCRdb lists it. The chain is built from TRBV6-1 and TRBJ1-1. Germline V lookup: CDR1 MNHNS, CDR2 SASEGT. From its first to its last residue, the CDR3 has 15 amino acids. CDR3 residues: CASSPKGAGPAEAGV.

This clonotype has ten or more counts. CDR3 DNA: TGTGCCAGCAGCTCCTCAGGGGGCGATCAGCCCCAGCATTTT. It translates to CASSSSGGDQPQHF. This rearrangement joins TRBV7-9 to TRBJ1-5; 8 positions agree with TRBD1. Germline values: CDR1 SEHNR, CDR2 FQNEAQ (reference sequence). The CDR3 spans 14 residues. The V gene end was trimmed by 4 bases and the J gene end by 5 bases; junction bases not matched to a gene: 4.

In its sample, this clonotype was seen many times. This chain uses TRBV10-3 with TRBJ1-3; D perhaps matches TRBD1 (5 bases). CDR1 ENHRY and CDR2 SYGVKD come from the germline V gene. The ends were cut back, 4 bases at V and 2 bases at J, with 9 bases in the middle. This CDR3 contains 14 residues. CDR3 coding DNA: TGTGCCATCAGTGCTTCAGGGACTGGAAACACCATATATTTT. As protein: CAISASGTGNTIYF.

This clonotype was seen repeatedly, ten times or more. This chain joins TRBV19 and TRBJ2-3, with a possible D match to TRBD1 (5 bases). V dropped 6 bases and J dropped 4 bases, with 8 bases sitting between them. In germline, CDR1 is LNHDA, CDR2 SQIVND (reference sequence). The CDR3 is 12 residues long. CDR3: CASRAGSDTQYF. The CDR3 coding sequence is TGTGCCAGTAGGGCAGGGTCAGATACGCAGTATTTT.

By share of the sample, this clonotype is medium-sized. The genes are TRBV6-2 or TRBV6-3 and TRBJ2-5, with D perhaps matching TRBD1 or TRBD2 (5 bases each). Trimming left V 6 bases short and J 2 bases short, with 13 bases between. Germline CDR1 and CDR2: MNHEY and SVGEGT. CDR3 length equals 14 residues. The CDR3 reads CASRKGTEQETQYF. DNA for the CDR3: TGTGCCAGCAGAAAGGGGACGGAGCAAGAGACCCAGTACTTC.

In the case of this clonotype: The junction departs from germline at one end; a sequencing error may be responsible. The genes are TRBV6-2 or TRBV6-3 and TRBJ2-1; D uncertain. This CDR3 has 11 residues. Germline loops: CDR1 MNHEY, CDR2 SVGEGT. The CDR3 sequence is CASRLYNDPLF. DNA of the CDR3: TGTGCCAGCCGCCTCTACAATGACCCGTTGTTC.

This clonotype is medium-sized in the sample. The V call is TRBV7-2, the J call TRBJ2-1; 8 nucleotides line up with TRBD2. The V segment lost 2 bases and the J segment 6 bases; nucleotides outside the gene matches: 6. Germline lookup yields CDR1 SGHTA and CDR2 FQGNSA. The CDR3 contains 15 residues. CDR3 nucleotides: TGTGCCAGCAGCTTACCAGCGGGAGAGATCAATGAGCAGTTCTTC. It is translated as CASSLPAGEINEQFF.

By frequency in the sample, this clonotype is medium-sized. The chain joins TRBV19 to TRBJ1-5; weak D call: TRBD1 (5 bases). The germline V gene encodes CDR1 LNHDA and CDR2 SQIVND (reference sequence). Trimming left V 2 bases short and J 5 bases short, with 13 bases between. CDR3 length: 15 amino acids. Here the CDR3 DNA reads TGTGCCAGTAGTATAAAGCAGGGCCCTTATCAGCCCCAGCATTTT. Amino acid sequence: CASSIKQGPYQPQHF.

This clonotype is medium-sized (0.01 to 0.1%). The chain recombines TRBV20-1 with TRBJ1-1; 7 nucleotides match TRBD1. Germline assignment: CDR1 DFQATT and CDR2 SNEGSKA (reference sequence). V shed 6 bases, J shed 5 bases, and the junction held 9 bases outside the gene matches. CDR3 length: 13 amino acids. The DNA of the CDR3 is TGCAGTGCCCCCGAAGGGGGCGGGACTGAAGCTTTCTTT. Protein: CSAPEGGGTEAFF.

This clonotype was picked up many times. This chain uses TRBV7-3 with TRBJ2-3; 13 bases agree with TRBD2. The length of the CDR3 is 16 residues. J gave up 2 bases and V 5 bases, and 4 bases lay outside the gene matches. Per germline, CDR1 SGHTA and CDR2 FQGTGA. For the CDR3, the DNA is TGTGCCAGCAGCAGAGGACTAGCGGGAGTCACAGATACGCAGTATTTT. Translated, it gives CASSRGLAGVTDTQYF.

Notes on this clonotype: This is likely a read error, given that the CDR3 carries no conserved phenylalanine or tryptophan at its end. The DNA is left out, because the CDR3 cannot be placed on it with certainty; the CDR3 is given as TCRdb lists it. The chain recombines TRBV6-6 with TRBJ1-1. Germline V gene lookup returns CDR1 MNHNY and CDR2 SVGAGI (reference sequence). The CDR3 is 14 residues long, counting both termini. The CDR3 protein is CASSSGKSNTEGFG.

The chain joins TRBV28 to TRBJ2-3, with TRBD2 matching over 7 bases. The germline CDR1 and CDR2 sequences are MDHEN and SYDVKM. The CDR3 has 11 amino acids. V was pared by 6 bases and J by 10 bases, with 4 bases of the junction left unmatched. The CDR3 is CASSLLAAQYF. The CDR3 nucleotides are TGTGCCAGCAGCCTCCTAGCGGCGCAGTATTTT.

By share, this clonotype counts as large. This rearrangement joins TRBV6-2 or TRBV6-3 to TRBJ2-1, with D uncertain. V dropped 5 bases and J dropped 8 bases, with 10 bases sitting between them. The CDR3 is 12 amino acids. Germline CDR1 is MNHEY and CDR2 is SVGEGT. This CDR3 is CASSLFVDEQFF. For the CDR3, the DNA is TGTGCCAGCAGTCTCTTCGTCGATGAGCAGTTCTTC.

This clonotype was counted once. A much larger clone sits a single nucleotide away, making a read error possible. V gene TRBV12-3 or TRBV12-4 combines with J gene TRBJ2-5; perhaps D is TRBD1 or TRBD2 (5 bases each). The CDR3 runs 13 residues. The CDR3, as DNA: TGTGTCAGCAGTTTTCTGGGACGGGAGACCCAGTACTTC. Translating it yields CVSSFLGRETQYF.

This clonotype has at least ten counts. The J gene is TRBJ2-1, the V gene TRBV29-1; tentative D call: TRBD1 (5 bases). CDR3 size: 14 residues. The germline gives CDR1 SQVTM, CDR2 ANQGSEA. Trimming cost V 7 bases and J 0 bases, with 13 bases left between them. CDR3: CSGSDTSSYNEQFF. CDR3 nucleotides: TGCAGCGGCTCGGACACAAGCTCCTACAATGAGCAGTTCTTC.